Shown below are 2 T cell receptor beta chains from a single sample sequenced in a study of vaccination and CD4 T cells after COVID-19. Treatment reported: approximately 11-day PBMC culture with coronavirus spike peptide pools or control peptides (ViraFEST assay). These TCRs' antigens remain unknown. The Oncomine TCR Beta short-read assay was applied to DNA of cultured CD4+ T cells. A single record per CDR3 protein comes from TCRdb applying MiXCR to the PCR reads. This table holds about 15,000 distinct CDR3 sequences, around 42% found once. This sample comprised CD4+ T cells from blood, cultured in vitro, obtained before SARS-CoV-2 vaccination. The receptors were gathered from a human donor who had recovered from COVID-19.

This chain uses TRBV28 with TRBJ2-1, with D perhaps TRBD2 (5 bases). V was clipped by 3 bases and J by 9 bases, with 9 bases between them. The CDR3 spans 12 residues. Germline CDR1 MDHEN, CDR2 SYDVKM. The CDR3 DNA reads as TGTGCCAGCAGTTTGCCCCGGGGTGAGCAGTTCTTC. Amino acid sequence: CASSLPRGEQFF.

This clonotype was counted only a few times. The V gene is TRBV20-1, the J gene TRBJ2-7; D remains ambiguous. Germline CDR1 reads DFQATT; CDR2 reads SNEGSKA (reference sequence). V lost 0 bases to trimming and J lost 6 bases, with 9 bases between them. This CDR3 is 12 amino acids long. The CDR3 region is CSARDHWVEQYF. The CDR3 DNA is TGCAGTGCTAGAGATCATTGGGTCGAGCAGTACTTC.